These 7 T cell receptor beta chains were sequenced from one sample in a study of type 1 and type 2 diabetes patients (dated by TCRdb to about 2016). The listed sequencing device is Illumina MiSeq. TCRbeta CDR3 amplification used genomic DNA from the sorted T cell subsets as template. Multiplex PCR with 30 forward and 13 reverse primers amplified the TCRbeta CDR3 region. Through fastp at Q25 and MiXCR, TCRdb rebuilt clones from the public reads, retaining in-frame beta chains. One record per CDR3 amino acid sequence lists the most common genes and DNA. The table for this sample lists 270,000 or so distinct CDR3 sequences; approximately 50% of them were counted only once. The biggest ten clones account for roughly 15% of the sample. The specimen sequenced was peripheral blood mononuclear cells (PBMCs). These receptors originate from a young man with type 2 diabetes.

The V gene is TRBV6-4, the J gene TRBJ2-5; D call uncertain. The J call may be faulty, since TRBJ2-1 better matches the DNA end. CDR1 is MRHNA, CDR2 SNTAGT, per germline. The CDR3 runs to 10 residues. The CDR3 spells CASKSGEQFF. In nucleotides, the CDR3 is TGTGCCAGCAAGTCGGGTGAGCAGTTCTTC.

The rearrangement joins TRBV12-5 to TRBJ1-5; D is possibly TRBD1 (5 bases). From germline, CDR1 is LGHNT and CDR2 FRNRAP. The CDR3 covers 14 residues. Deletions cut 6 bases from V and 3 bases from J, with 12 bases between. DNA for the CDR3: TGTGCTAGTGGGTTACAGGAGATCAATCAGCCCCAGCATTTT. The encoded protein is CASGLQEINQPQHF.

This chain connects TRBV7-3 to TRBJ2-1; 7 bases match TRBD2. The V segment lost 6 bases and the J segment 8 bases; nucleotides outside the gene matches: 7. In germline, CDR1 is SGHTA, CDR2 FQGTGA. There are 13 residues in the CDR3. The chain's CDR3 is CASSPIGGDEQFF. In DNA, the CDR3 is TGTGCCAGCAGTCCGATTGGGGGGGATGAGCAGTTCTTC. Full variable domain (remainder filled in from reference TRBV7-3 and TRBJ2-1): GAGVSQTPSNKVTEKGKYVELRCDPISGHTALYWYRQSLGQGPEFLIYFQGTGAADDSGLPNDRFFAVRPEGSVSTLKIQRTERGDSAVYLCASSPIGGDEQFFGPGTRLTVL.

This chain connects TRBV30 to TRBJ2-7, with 11 nucleotides matching TRBD1. Looked up from germline, CDR1 is GTSNPN and CDR2 is SVGIG (reference sequence). V gave up 3 bases and J gave up 5 bases; unmatched junction bases: 9. CDR3 length: 15 amino acids. CDR3 sequence reads: CAWRSGTGGIHEQYF. For the CDR3, the DNA is TGTGCCTGGAGGTCCGGGACAGGGGGGATCCACGAGCAGTACTTC. Full variable domain (remainder filled in from reference TRBV30 and TRBJ2-7): SQTIHQWPATLVQPVGSPLSLECTVEGTSNPNLYWYRQAAGRGLQLLFYSVGIGQISSEVPQNLSASRPQDRQFILSSKKLLLSDSGFYLCAWRSGTGGIHEQYFGPGTRLTVT.

The gene calls are TRBV12-3 or TRBV12-4 and TRBJ1-5, with D hard to call. The V end lost 4 bases, the J end lost 0 bases, and 10 bases lay between the germline ends. The CDR3 covers 15 residues. The CDR3 here is CASSSDTISNQPQHF. DNA for the CDR3: TGTGCCAGCAGTTCCGACACGATTAGCAATCAGCCCCAGCATTTT.

The J gene is TRBJ2-1, the V gene TRBV20-1, with 7 bases that match TRBD2. Germline-derived CDR1 and CDR2 are DFQATT and SNEGSKA (reference sequence). The V and J ends lost 6 bases and 3 bases, in that order; junction bases with no gene match: 8. This CDR3 is 14 amino acids long. The CDR3 loop is CSAPSGVSYNEQFF. The CDR3 DNA sequence: TGCAGTGCGCCGAGCGGGGTCAGCTACAATGAGCAGTTCTTC.

The chain links TRBV6-6 to TRBJ2-1, with D tentatively TRBD1 (6 bases). The germline CDR1 and CDR2 sequences are MNHNY and SVGAGI (reference sequence). The V gene lost 7 bases and the J gene lost 2 bases, with 12 bases spanning the gap. The CDR3 covers 14 residues. CDR3 loop: CASTRGSTYNEQFF. The CDR3 DNA reads as TGTGCCAGCACAAGGGGGTCCACCTACAATGAGCAGTTCTTC.